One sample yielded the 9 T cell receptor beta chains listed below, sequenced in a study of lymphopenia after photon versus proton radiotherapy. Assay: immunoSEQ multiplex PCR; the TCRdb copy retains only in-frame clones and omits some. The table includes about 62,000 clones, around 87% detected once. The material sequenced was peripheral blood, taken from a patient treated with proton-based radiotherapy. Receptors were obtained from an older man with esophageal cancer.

The CDR3 loop reads CSVLEDINEKLFF. CDR3 bases: TGCAGCGTTTTGGAGGACATAAATGAAAAACTGTTTTTT. The chain couples TRBV29-1 to TRBJ1-4; weak D call: TRBD1 (5 bases). The CDR3 runs 13 residues. In germline, CDR1 is SQVTM, CDR2 ANQGSEA. V gave up 5 bases and J gave up 5 bases, with 12 bases separating them.

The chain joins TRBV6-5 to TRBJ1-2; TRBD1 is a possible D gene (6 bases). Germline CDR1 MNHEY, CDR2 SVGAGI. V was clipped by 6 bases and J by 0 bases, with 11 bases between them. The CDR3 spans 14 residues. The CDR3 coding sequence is TGTGCCAGCAGCCGGACAGCCGCTAACTATGGCTACACCTTC. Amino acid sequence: CASSRTAANYGYTF.

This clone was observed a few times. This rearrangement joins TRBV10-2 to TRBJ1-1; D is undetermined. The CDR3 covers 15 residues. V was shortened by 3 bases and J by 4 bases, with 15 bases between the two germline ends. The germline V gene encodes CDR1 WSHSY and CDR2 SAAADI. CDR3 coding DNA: TGCGCCAGCAGTGAAAGGGCCATCCGGGGCACTGAAGCTTTCTTT. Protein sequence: CASSERAIRGTEAFF.

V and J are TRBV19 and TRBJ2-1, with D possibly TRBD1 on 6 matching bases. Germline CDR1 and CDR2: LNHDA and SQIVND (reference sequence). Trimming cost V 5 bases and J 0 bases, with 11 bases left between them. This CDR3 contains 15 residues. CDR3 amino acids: CASSQQGLSYNEQFF. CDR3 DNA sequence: TGTGCCAGTAGTCAACAGGGCCTCTCCTACAATGAGCAGTTCTTC.

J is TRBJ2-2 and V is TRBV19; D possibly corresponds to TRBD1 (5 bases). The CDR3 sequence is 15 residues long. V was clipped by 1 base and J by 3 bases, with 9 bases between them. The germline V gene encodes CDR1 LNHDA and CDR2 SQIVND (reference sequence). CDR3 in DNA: TGTGCCAGTAGTATAGCGCAGGGTTACACCGGGGAGCTGTTTTTT. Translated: CASSIAQGYTGELFF.

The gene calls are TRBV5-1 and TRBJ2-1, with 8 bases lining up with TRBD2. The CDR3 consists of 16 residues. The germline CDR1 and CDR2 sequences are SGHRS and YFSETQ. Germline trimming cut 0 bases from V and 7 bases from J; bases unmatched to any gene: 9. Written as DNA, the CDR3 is TGCGCCAGCAGCTTGGCAGGGACTAGTGGTTCGAATGAGCAGTTCTTC. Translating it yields CASSLAGTSGSNEQFF.

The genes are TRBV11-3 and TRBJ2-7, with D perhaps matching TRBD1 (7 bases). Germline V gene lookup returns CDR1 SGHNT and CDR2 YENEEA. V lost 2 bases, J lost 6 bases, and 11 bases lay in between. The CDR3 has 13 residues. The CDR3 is CASSLRQGGEQYF. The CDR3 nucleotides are TGTGCCAGCAGCTTACGACAGGGAGGCGAGCAGTACTTC. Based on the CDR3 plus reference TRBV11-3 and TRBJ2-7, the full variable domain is EAGVVQSPRYKIIEKKQPVAFWCNPISGHNTLYWYLQNLGQGPELLIRYENEEAVDDSQLPKDRFSAERLKGVDSTLKIQPAELGDSAVYLCASSLRQGGEQYFGPGTRLTVT.

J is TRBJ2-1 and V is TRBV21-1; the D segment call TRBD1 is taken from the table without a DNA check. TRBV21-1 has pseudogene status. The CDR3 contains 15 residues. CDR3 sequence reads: CASWAVQGVYNEQFF. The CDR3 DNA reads TGTGCCAGCTGGGCTGTACAGGGGGTCTACAATGAGCAGTTCTTC.

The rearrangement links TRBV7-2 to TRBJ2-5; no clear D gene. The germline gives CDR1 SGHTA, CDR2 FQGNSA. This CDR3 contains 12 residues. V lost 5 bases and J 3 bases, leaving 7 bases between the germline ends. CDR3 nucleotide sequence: TGTGCCAGCAGCCCTTCGGAAGAGACCCAGTACTTC. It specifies CASSPSEETQYF.